This T cell receptor (beta chain) originates from a study of blood T cell repertoires in COVID-19. The V end lost 0 bases, the J end lost 6 bases, and 9 bases lay between the germline ends. Germline CDR1 ENHRY, CDR2 SYGVKD. The CDR3 contains 14 residues. In the original processing: Quantification of nucleated cells was approximated via reference gene primer amplification. Method: immunoSEQ multiplex PCR; TCRdb's copy keeps in-frame clones and lacks some. The V and J calls and clone size are taken from that table; D and trimming were inferred from the DNA. The table shows roughly 100,000 clones, with almost 85% occurring only once.

Specimen: peripheral blood. The chain employs TRBV10-3 and TRBJ1-5; the D is unclear. This clonotype was sampled from a man in his forties with active or convalescent COVID-19. CDR3 residues: CAISESARSQPQHF. Written as DNA, the CDR3 is TGTGCCATCAGTGAGTCAGCGCGGAGTCAGCCCCAGCATTTT.